The 32 T cell receptor beta chains presented below share a single source sample, sequenced in a study of cytotoxic CD8 clonotypes in ibrutinib-treated CLL. Repertoires were generated with immunoSEQ multiplex PCR, while TCRdb's copy carries only in-frame clones and drops some. The sample yields about 130,000 clones, over 60% seen once. The sequenced sample was PBMCs, obtained after 12 months of ibrutinib treatment. The receptors shown here come from a human donor with chronic lymphocytic leukemia.

The chain carries TRBV7-3 and TRBJ1-2, with unresolved D. CDR1 is SGHTA, CDR2 FQGTGA, per germline. V was trimmed by 5 bases and J by 8 bases, leaving 15 bases between them. The CDR3 is 13 residues long. In DNA, the CDR3 is TGTGCCAGCAGCCCCTCATCTTCGGGCGGCTACACCTTC. Protein product: CASSPSSSGGYTF.

The rearrangement links TRBV12-5 to TRBJ2-7; D unclear. Germline V gene data show CDR1 as LGHNT and CDR2 as FRNRAP. V lost 5 bases, J lost 2 bases, and 4 bases lay in between. This CDR3 region has 11 residues. CDR3 DNA: TGTGCTAGTGGTGTGGCCTACGAGCAGTACTTC. Protein: CASGVAYEQYF.

The chain joins TRBV6-1 to TRBJ2-1; D is undetermined. V dropped 6 bases and J dropped 9 bases, with 18 bases sitting between them. The CDR3 has 14 residues. Looked up from germline, CDR1 is MNHNS and CDR2 is SASEGT. This CDR3 is CASSEKLAAVEQFF. CDR3 bases: TGTGCCAGCAGCGAGAAACTCGCCGCGGTTGAGCAGTTCTTC.

This clone appeared a few times. J is TRBJ1-5 and V is TRBV15, with 7 bases identical to TRBD1. This CDR3 has 14 residues. Trimming removed 0 bases from V and 7 bases from J; junction bases left unmatched: 3. From germline, CDR1 is LNHNV and CDR2 YYDKDF (reference sequence). The CDR3 region is CATSRDTGDQPQHF. The CDR3 nucleotides are TGTGCCACCAGCAGAGATACAGGGGACCAGCCCCAGCATTTT.

The gene calls are TRBV5-4 and TRBJ2-5, with 8 bases aligning to TRBD2. With V trimmed by 3 bases and J by 2 bases, 9 bases remained unmatched. CDR3 length: 16 residues. CDR1 and CDR2 from the germline V gene are SGHNT and YYREEE (reference sequence). CDR3 region: CASSSAGLAGQETQYF. Written as DNA, the CDR3 is TGTGCCAGCAGCTCGGCCGGCTTAGCGGGACAAGAGACCCAGTACTTC.

This sequence joins TRBV6-6 and TRBJ2-1; D is unclear. The length of the CDR3 is 14 residues. Per the germline V gene, CDR1 is MNHNY and CDR2 is SVGAGI (reference sequence). V gave up 5 bases and J gave up 0 bases, with 8 bases separating them. The CDR3 nucleotides read TGTGCCAGCAGTCCCGGAGTCTCCTACAATGAGCAGTTCTTC. Translation gives CASSPGVSYNEQFF.

The V gene is TRBV10-3, the J gene TRBJ1-1; TRBD1 agrees at 9 bases. Trimming cost V 2 bases and J 11 bases; bases outside gene matches: 9. CDR1 and CDR2 from the germline V gene are ENHRY and SYGVKD. The CDR3 covers 14 residues. CDR3 coding DNA: TGTGCCATCAGTGAGCCCCGGGACAGGGCTAACGCTTTCTTT. Translating it yields CAISEPRDRANAFF.

The rearrangement links TRBV27 to TRBJ2-7; 8 bases match TRBD2. V was pared by 6 bases and J by 0 bases, with 10 bases of the junction left unmatched. CDR1 MNHEY and CDR2 SMNVEV come from the germline V gene (reference sequence). The CDR3 has 16 residues. In DNA, the CDR3 is TGTGCCAGCAGACGAGCGGGAGTCAGTAACTCCTACGAGCAGTACTTC. Amino acid sequence: CASRRAGVSNSYEQYF.

This clone was seen a single time. The chain is built from TRBV7-8 and TRBJ2-1, with TRBD2 identical over 14 bases. J lost 0 bases, V lost 3 bases, and 10 bases had no gene match. This CDR3 contains 20 residues. Germline CDR1 SGHVS, CDR2 FQNEAQ. The CDR3 is CASSFPPGLAGVGSYNEQFF. The CDR3 DNA reads TGTGCCAGCAGCTTCCCACCGGGACTAGCGGGAGTTGGCTCCTACAATGAGCAGTTCTTC.

DNA for the CDR3: TGTGCCAGCAGTTTTGGCGTTGGGGGGGTACCTTCGGGCTACACCTTC. Its translation: CASSFGVGGVPSGYTF. V usage is TRBV27 and J usage is TRBJ1-2; D might be TRBD1 (5 bases). CDR3 length: 16 residues. Per the germline V gene, CDR1 is MNHEY and CDR2 is SMNVEV (reference sequence). Trimming took 3 bases from V and 8 from J, leaving 22 bases between them.

This clone was seen a few times. The chain carries TRBV7-8 and TRBJ1-2; D perhaps matches TRBD1 (5 bases). From germline, CDR1 is SGHVS and CDR2 FQNEAQ. V dropped 0 bases and J dropped 4 bases, with 12 bases sitting between them. CDR3 size: 15 residues. This CDR3 reads CASSLARGRGYGYTF. The CDR3 bases are TGTGCCAGCAGCTTAGCGCGGGGACGCGGCTATGGCTACACCTTC.

This sequence joins TRBV5-1 and TRBJ2-7, with D perhaps matching TRBD1 (6 bases). The germline V and J ends were trimmed by 0 bases and 3 bases, with 13 bases remaining between them. Germline-derived CDR1 and CDR2 are SGHRS and YFSETQ. CDR3 length equals 15 residues. The CDR3 DNA sequence: TGCGCCAGCAGCTTGGGGCAGGGGCAGTACTACGAGCAGTACTTC. Residues: CASSLGQGQYYEQYF.

This rearrangement joins TRBV28 to TRBJ1-2; a possible D gene is TRBD1 (6 bases). There are 14 residues in the CDR3. V was trimmed by 4 bases and J by 3 bases, leaving 12 bases between them. CDR1 MDHEN and CDR2 SYDVKM come from the germline V gene. The CDR3 spells CASSSDRRYYGYTF. The CDR3 region has the DNA TGTGCCAGCAGTTCAGACAGGAGGTACTATGGCTACACCTTC.

A few counts support this clone. The chain employs TRBV10-3 and TRBJ2-1, with D possibly being TRBD1 (7 bases). Germline assignment: CDR1 ENHRY and CDR2 SYGVKD. Trimming cost V 8 bases and J 6 bases, with 17 bases left between them. The CDR3 length is 14 residues. The CDR3 protein is CAIGGTARGNEQFF. The CDR3 DNA follows: TGTGCCATCGGAGGGACAGCGAGGGGCAATGAGCAGTTCTTC.

CDR3 DNA: TGTGCCAGGGGAGCTCTGCCAGGGGGGTGGGAGGAGACCCAGTACTTC. It codes for CARGALPGGWEETQYF. V gene TRBV10-3 combines with J gene TRBJ2-5, with a possible D match to TRBD1 (7 bases). The CDR3 is 16 residues long. Trimming pared 10 bases from V and 5 bases from J, leaving 26 bases between. Germline V gene data show CDR1 as ENHRY and CDR2 as SYGVKD.

The chain links TRBV7-3 to TRBJ1-1, with a tentative D call TRBD1 (6 bases). The length of the CDR3 is 15 residues. CDR1 is SGHTA and CDR2 is FQGTGA in the germline V gene. Trimming cost V 1 base and J 1 base, with 10 bases left between them. CDR3 coding DNA: TGTGCCAGCAGCTTAATGGGGGCCACGAACACTGAAGCTTTCTTT. Protein sequence: CASSLMGATNTEAFF.

The rearrangement links TRBV18 to TRBJ2-7; tentative D call: TRBD1 (5 bases). Germline CDR1 reads KGHSH; CDR2 reads LQKENI. CDR3 length: 14 residues. V lost 5 bases to trimming and J lost 6 bases, with 17 bases between them. Here the CDR3 reads CASSRAQDIGEQYF. The CDR3 DNA sequence: TGTGCCAGCTCAAGAGCACAGGACATAGGCGAGCAGTACTTC.

CDR3 coding DNA: TGTGCCAGCAGTTACCGGGGTGGTGAAAAACTGTTTTTT. It translates to CASSYRGGEKLFF. The rearrangement links TRBV7-2 to TRBJ1-4, with D unclear. The CDR3 contains 13 residues. The germline gives CDR1 SGHTA, CDR2 FQGNSA. The V and J ends lost 6 bases and 7 bases respectively, with 12 bases between them.

CDR3 in amino acids: CASSNHRDMNTEAFF. CDR3 nucleotides: TGTGCCAGCAGTAACCACAGGGACATGAACACTGAAGCTTTCTTT. V is TRBV6-5 and J is TRBJ1-1, with D possibly matching TRBD1 (6 bases). The V gene's germline CDR1 is MNHEY and CDR2 SVGAGI. The CDR3 consists of 15 residues. V was trimmed by 5 bases and J by 0 bases, leaving 13 bases between them.

The chain recombines TRBV9 with TRBJ2-1; 10 bases are shared with TRBD2. The germline gives CDR1 SGDLS, CDR2 YYNGEE. The CDR3 consists of 17 residues. The V and J ends lost 3 bases and 7 bases, in that order; junction bases with no gene match: 13. Here the CDR3 reads CASSANKAGGPRNEQFF. CDR3 DNA sequence: TGTGCCAGCAGCGCGAATAAAGCGGGAGGGCCGCGGAATGAGCAGTTCTTC.

V gene TRBV9 combines with J gene TRBJ2-7; TRBD2 matches at 8 bases. Trimming at V came to 4 bases and at J to 6 bases, leaving 3 bases not matched to a gene. The germline gives CDR1 SGDLS, CDR2 YYNGEE. This CDR3 spans 12 amino acids. CDR3 nucleotide sequence: TGTGCCAGCAGCCCCCGGGGGGGCGAGCAGTACTTC. This codes for CASSPRGGEQYF.

The rearrangement links TRBV5-1 to TRBJ1-2; perhaps TRBD1 as D (5 bases). The germline V gene has CDR1 SGHRS and CDR2 YFSETQ. The CDR3 is 12 residues long. V shed 5 bases and J shed 7 bases, with 12 bases lying between them. In DNA form, the CDR3 reads TGCGCCAGCAGACCGTACGGGGGTGGCTACACCTTC. This sequence encodes CASRPYGGGYTF. Supplemented by reference TRBV5-1 and TRBJ1-2, the full variable domain reads KAGVTQTPRYLIKTRGQQVTLSCSPISGHRSVSWYQQTPGQGLQFLFEYFSETQRNKGNFPGRFSGRQFSNSRSEMNVSTLELGDSALYLCASRPYGGGYTFGSGTRLTVV.

This chain connects TRBV5-1 to TRBJ2-3, with 10 bases that match TRBD2. J was trimmed by 3 bases and V by 6 bases; bases with no gene match: 22. CDR3 length: 20 residues. Germline lookup yields CDR1 SGHRS and CDR2 YFSETQ. CDR3 protein: CASNLDTQREGLDGTDTQYF. The CDR3 nucleotides are TGCGCCAGCAACCTAGACACCCAGCGGGAGGGACTGGACGGGACAGATACGCAGTATTTT.

The V call is TRBV5-4, the J call TRBJ1-1; no definite D call. Trimming took 4 bases from V and 1 from J, leaving 8 bases between them. There are 13 residues in the CDR3. Germline CDR1 reads SGHNT; CDR2 reads YYREEE (reference sequence). The DNA of the CDR3 is TGTGCCAGCAGCGCGGCCCAGAACACTGAAGCTTTCTTT. It codes for CASSAAQNTEAFF. The full variable domain, with the rest looked up from reference TRBV5-4 and TRBJ1-1, is ETGVTQSPTHLIKTRGQQVTLRCSSQSGHNTVSWYQQALGQGPQFIFQYYREEENGRGNFPPRFSGLQFPNYSSELNVNALELDDSALYLCASSAAQNTEAFFGQGTRLTVV.

This clone was seen a single time. The gene calls are TRBV19 and TRBJ2-7; D is possibly TRBD1 (6 bases). Trimming stripped 3 bases from V and 3 bases from J, with 12 bases between. Germline-derived CDR1 and CDR2 are LNHDA and SQIVND (reference sequence). The CDR3 is 14 amino acids. CDR3 sequence reads: CASSIRRGIYEQYF. CDR3 DNA: TGTGCCAGTAGTATCAGAAGGGGGATCTACGAGCAGTACTTC.

This chain connects TRBV6-5 to TRBJ2-3; D might be TRBD2 (5 bases). Germline V lookup: CDR1 MNHEY, CDR2 SVGAGI. V dropped 10 bases and J dropped 2 bases, with 16 bases sitting between them. This CDR3 has 14 residues. In nucleotides, the CDR3 is TGTGCCACCTCCGAGGGAACGCACACAGATACGCAGTATTTT. It is translated as CATSEGTHTDTQYF.

This clone was observed a few times. The J gene is TRBJ2-1, the V gene TRBV7-9; D is perhaps TRBD1 (6 bases). Trimming shortened V by 4 bases and J by 3 bases, and 13 bases separated the two germline ends. The CDR3 extends over 15 amino acids. Per germline, CDR1 SEHNR and CDR2 FQNEAQ (reference sequence). In nucleotides, the CDR3 is TGTGCCAGCAGCTCAAAGAAGGACAGCTACAATGAGCAGTTCTTC. Amino acid sequence: CASSSKKDSYNEQFF.

The genes are TRBV5-1 and TRBJ1-5; a weak D match, TRBD1 (6 bases). Germline V gene data show CDR1 as SGHRS and CDR2 as YFSETQ. With 5 bases removed from V and 3 bases from J, the gap between germline ends came to 15 bases. The CDR3 loop spans 15 amino acids. Here the CDR3 DNA reads TGCGCCAGCAGACGAGACCCGGGACACAATCAGCCCCAGCATTTT. Its protein product is CASRRDPGHNQPQHF.

The rearrangement uses TRBV30 and TRBJ2-7, with D possibly TRBD2 on 6 matching bases. Looked up from germline, CDR1 is GTSNPN and CDR2 is SVGIG (reference sequence). This CDR3 spans 16 amino acids. Trimming removed 0 bases from V and 4 bases from J, with 19 bases in between. The CDR3 spells CAWSVGSRTNSYEQYF. As DNA, the CDR3 is TGTGCCTGGAGTGTAGGATCAAGGACTAATAGTTACGAGCAGTACTTC. The whole variable domain, filled in from reference TRBV30 and TRBJ2-7, reads SQTIHQWPATLVQPVGSPLSLECTVEGTSNPNLYWYRQAAGRGLQLLFYSVGIGQISSEVPQNLSASRPQDRQFILSSKKLLLSDSGFYLCAWSVGSRTNSYEQYFGPGTRLTVT.

The chain carries TRBV7-2 and TRBJ2-5; the D gene is possibly TRBD2 (5 bases). The CDR3 has 18 amino acids. The V gene lost 4 bases and the J gene lost 0 bases, with 21 bases spanning the gap. Germline CDR1 SGHTA, CDR2 FQGNSA. The CDR3 nucleotides read TGTGCCAGCAGCTCCCACGGTAGTATAAGCGGACACCAAGAGACCCAGTACTTC. Protein sequence: CASSSHGSISGHQETQYF.

The V gene is TRBV10-3, the J gene TRBJ1-2, with D unresolved. Germline V gives CDR1 ENHRY, CDR2 SYGVKD. There are 12 residues in the CDR3. V shed 3 bases and J shed 6 bases, with 8 bases lying between them. CDR3 DNA sequence: TGTGCCATCAGTGACAGCATAAATGGCTACACCTTC. It translates to CAISDSINGYTF.

This chain links TRBV2 with TRBJ2-2, with unresolved D. The CDR3 runs 15 residues. CDR1 is SNHLY, CDR2 FYNNEI, per germline. V dropped 2 bases and J dropped 4 bases, with 11 bases sitting between them. CDR3 in amino acids: CASSETGVGTGELFF. CDR3 DNA sequence: TGTGCCAGCAGTGAAACTGGCGTTGGCACCGGGGAGCTGTTTTTT.